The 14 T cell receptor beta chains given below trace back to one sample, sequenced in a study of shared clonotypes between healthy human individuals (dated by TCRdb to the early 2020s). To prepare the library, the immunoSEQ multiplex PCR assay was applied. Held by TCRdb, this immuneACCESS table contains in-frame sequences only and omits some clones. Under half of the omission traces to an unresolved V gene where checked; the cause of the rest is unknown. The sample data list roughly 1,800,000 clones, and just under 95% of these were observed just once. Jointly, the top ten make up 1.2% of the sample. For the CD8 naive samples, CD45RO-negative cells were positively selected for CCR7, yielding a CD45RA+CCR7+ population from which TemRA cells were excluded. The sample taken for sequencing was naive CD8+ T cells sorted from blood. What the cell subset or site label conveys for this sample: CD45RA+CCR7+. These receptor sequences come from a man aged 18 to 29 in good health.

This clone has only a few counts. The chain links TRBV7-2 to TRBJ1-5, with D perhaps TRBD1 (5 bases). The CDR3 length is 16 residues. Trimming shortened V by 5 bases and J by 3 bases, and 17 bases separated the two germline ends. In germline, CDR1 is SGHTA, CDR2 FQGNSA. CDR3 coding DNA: TGTGCCAGCAGCGGAGCGGGGGACGCGTACAATCAGCCCCAGCATTTT. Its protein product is CASSGAGDAYNQPQHF.

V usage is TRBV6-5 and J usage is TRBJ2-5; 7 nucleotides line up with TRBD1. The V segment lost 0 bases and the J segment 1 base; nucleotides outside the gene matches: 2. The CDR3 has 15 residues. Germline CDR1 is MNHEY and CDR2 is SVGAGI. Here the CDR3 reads CASSYSGQLQETQYF. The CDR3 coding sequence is TGTGCCAGCAGTTACTCGGGACAGCTCCAAGAGACCCAGTACTTC.

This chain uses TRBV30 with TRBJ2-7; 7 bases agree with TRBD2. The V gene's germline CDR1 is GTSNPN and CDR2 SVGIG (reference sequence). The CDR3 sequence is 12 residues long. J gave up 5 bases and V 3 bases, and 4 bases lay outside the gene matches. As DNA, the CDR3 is TGTGCCTGGAGGCAGGGAGGGCACGAGCAGTACTTC. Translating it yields CAWRQGGHEQYF.

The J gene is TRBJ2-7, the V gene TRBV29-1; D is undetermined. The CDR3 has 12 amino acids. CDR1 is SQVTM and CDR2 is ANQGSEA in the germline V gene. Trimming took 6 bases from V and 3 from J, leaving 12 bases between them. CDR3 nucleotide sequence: TGCAGCGTCCTTCTTGCAGACTACGAGCAGTACTTC. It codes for CSVLLADYEQYF.

The CDR3 is CASSLYPSGDPYEQYF. The CDR3 DNA reads as TGTGCCAGCAGCTTATACCCTAGCGGGGATCCCTACGAGCAGTACTTC. The genes are TRBV7-6 and TRBJ2-7, with 9 bases identical to TRBD2. CDR1 is SGHVS, CDR2 FNYEAQ, per germline. V lost 2 bases and J lost 2; bases outside the gene matches: 7. The CDR3 covers 16 residues.

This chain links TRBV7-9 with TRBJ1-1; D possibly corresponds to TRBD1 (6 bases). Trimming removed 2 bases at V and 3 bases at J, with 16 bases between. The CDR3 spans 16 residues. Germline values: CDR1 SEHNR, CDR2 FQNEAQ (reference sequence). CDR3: CASSLISRGEDTEAFF. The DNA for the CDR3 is TGTGCCAGCAGCTTAATTAGCAGGGGCGAGGACACTGAAGCTTTCTTT.

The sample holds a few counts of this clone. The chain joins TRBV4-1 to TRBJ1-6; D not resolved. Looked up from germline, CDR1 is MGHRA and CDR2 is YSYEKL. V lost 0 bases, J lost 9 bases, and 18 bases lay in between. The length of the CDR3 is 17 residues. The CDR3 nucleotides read TGCGCCAGCAGCCAAGACCACCTTGCCAGCATTGTTTCACCCCTCCACTTT. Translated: CASSQDHLASIVSPLHF.

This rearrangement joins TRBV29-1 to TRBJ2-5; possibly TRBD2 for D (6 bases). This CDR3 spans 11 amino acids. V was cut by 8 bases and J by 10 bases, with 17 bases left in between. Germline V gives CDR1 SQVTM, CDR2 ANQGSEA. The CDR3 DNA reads TGCAGCACTTGGTTCGGGAGTAGCCAGTACTTC. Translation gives CSTWFGSSQYF.

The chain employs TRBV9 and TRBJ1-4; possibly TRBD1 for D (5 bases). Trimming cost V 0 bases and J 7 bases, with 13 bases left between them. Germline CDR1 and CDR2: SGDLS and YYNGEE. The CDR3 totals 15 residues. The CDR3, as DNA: TGTGCCAGCAGCGTAGGAGGAGGGACGCTTGAAAAACTGTTTTTT. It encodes CASSVGGGTLEKLFF.

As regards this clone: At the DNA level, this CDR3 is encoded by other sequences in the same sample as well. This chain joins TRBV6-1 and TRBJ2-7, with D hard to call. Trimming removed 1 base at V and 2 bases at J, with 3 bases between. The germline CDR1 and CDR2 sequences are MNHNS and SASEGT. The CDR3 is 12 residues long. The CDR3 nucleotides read TGTGCCAGCAGTGAAGGGACCTACGAGCAGTACTTC. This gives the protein CASSEGTYEQYF.

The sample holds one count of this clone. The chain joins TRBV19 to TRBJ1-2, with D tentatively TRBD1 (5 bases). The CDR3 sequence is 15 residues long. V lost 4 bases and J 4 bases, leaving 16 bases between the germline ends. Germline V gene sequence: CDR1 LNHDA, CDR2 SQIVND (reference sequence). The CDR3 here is CASSTPWGDGYGYTF. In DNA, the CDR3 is TGTGCCAGTAGTACCCCCTGGGGGGACGGCTATGGCTACACCTTC.

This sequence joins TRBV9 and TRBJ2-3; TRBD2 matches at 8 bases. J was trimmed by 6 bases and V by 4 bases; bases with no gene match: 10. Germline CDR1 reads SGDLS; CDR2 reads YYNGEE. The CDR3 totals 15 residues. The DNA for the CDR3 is TGTGCCAGCAGCACCAGCGGGGGCCGGGGGGATACGCAGTATTTT. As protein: CASSTSGGRGDTQYF.

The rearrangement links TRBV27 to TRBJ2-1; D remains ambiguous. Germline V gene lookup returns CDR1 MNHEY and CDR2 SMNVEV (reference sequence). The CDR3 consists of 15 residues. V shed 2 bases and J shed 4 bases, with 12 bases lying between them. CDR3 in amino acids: CASSLAALGYNEQFF. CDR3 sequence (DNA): TGTGCCAGCAGTTTAGCGGCCCTAGGGTACAATGAGCAGTTCTTC.

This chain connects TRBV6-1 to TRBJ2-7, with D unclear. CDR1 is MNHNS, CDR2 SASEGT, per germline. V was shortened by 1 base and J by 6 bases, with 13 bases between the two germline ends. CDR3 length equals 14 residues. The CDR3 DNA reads TGTGCCAGCAGTGAAGAGGGTCTCTCGGGCGAGCAGTACTTC. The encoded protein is CASSEEGLSGEQYF.